The source of this T cell receptor (beta chain) is a study of CD8 T cells in ankylosing spondylitis. Study-wide findings and caveats: Enrichment of disease-linked clones was reportedly significant in matched ankylosing spondylitis synovial fluid. Seemingly characteristic of ankylosing spondylitis blood was a TCR beta motif consisting of about 8 highly homologous variants.

This clonotype appeared a few times. Its target is unknown. Trimming removed 5 bases from V and 13 bases from J, with 9 bases in between. This CDR3 comprises 10 residues. Quantitative 5'-RACE with molecular barcodes generated TCR beta libraries. TCRdb redid the calling of the 5' RACE reads with MiXCR, one entry per CDR3 protein. The table includes about 700,000 distinct CDR3 sequences, 19% detected once. Material: blood, either unsorted or a sorted T cell fraction (not recorded which). This receptor was identified in a male donor with ankylosing spondylitis. V and J are TRBV12-3 or TRBV12-4 and TRBJ2-1, with D perhaps TRBD1 or TRBD2 (5 bases each). Here the CDR3 reads CASSRDHQFF. As DNA, the CDR3 is TGTGCCAGCAGTAGGGACCACCAGTTCTTC.